This T cell receptor beta chain came from a study of T cell repertoires in cytomegalovirus infection (dated by TCRdb to between 2019 and 2020). Study-wide context: Peptide stimulations targeted recently identified HLA-C-restricted CMV epitopes, whose presentation resists viral immunomodulation, together with well-studied HLA-B-restricted epitopes. Donor HLA type was relevant to the analysis, as public TCR beta signatures indicated carriage of CMV infection together with the matching HLA type.

A note on this clonotype: Its binding antigen is unknown. No base-level quality is on record; no much larger clone is a single base apart.

CDR1 is given as MNHEY and CDR2 as SVGEGT, both from the germline V gene. Clipping removes 3 bases from V and 0 bases from J, with 1 as the unmatched junction base count. The CDR3 runs 15 residues from the cysteine to the phenylalanine. Only the CDR3 region is kept as DNA, spanning 45 bases read in frame from base 1. The sample's treatment or condition label, in plain terms: in vitro stimulation with specific CMV peptide epitopes to enrich CMV-specific T cells. The sample was run on an Illumina HiSeq 1500. TCRdb reanalyzed the raw reads on its own, using fastp at Q25 for trimming and MiXCR for clone calling, and kept in-frame beta chains. Duplicate CDR3 protein sequences are folded into a single record with the most common DNA and genes. Counted in this sample were about a million distinct CDR3 sequences; roughly 30% of them appeared once. 11% to 15% of the sample is taken by the ten largest. What the work shows at the level of the full study, not this receptor alone: Cumulative frequency of public TCR beta family members discriminated carriers of CMV infection plus the relevant HLA type in this cohort and an independent approximately 370-donor cohort. In the ex vivo response, HLA-C-restricted CMV-specific TCR beta clonotypes were dominant, and in two of eight donors the single most frequent clonotype came from this HLA-C-restricted group.

Recombination connected TRBV6-2 or TRBV6-3 to TRBJ1-5, and TRBD1 matches 8 of the central bases. The sample consisted of cultured CD8+ T cells from PBMCs, taken from culture after CMV antigen stimulation. The TCR was taken from a human donor in good health (CMV status not recorded). Some clones in this sample may be carry-over from other donors' samples. The CDR3: CASSYDRGSNQPQHF. The DNA sequence is given as TGTGCCAGCAGTTATGACAGGGGTAGCAATCAGCCCCAGCATTTT.